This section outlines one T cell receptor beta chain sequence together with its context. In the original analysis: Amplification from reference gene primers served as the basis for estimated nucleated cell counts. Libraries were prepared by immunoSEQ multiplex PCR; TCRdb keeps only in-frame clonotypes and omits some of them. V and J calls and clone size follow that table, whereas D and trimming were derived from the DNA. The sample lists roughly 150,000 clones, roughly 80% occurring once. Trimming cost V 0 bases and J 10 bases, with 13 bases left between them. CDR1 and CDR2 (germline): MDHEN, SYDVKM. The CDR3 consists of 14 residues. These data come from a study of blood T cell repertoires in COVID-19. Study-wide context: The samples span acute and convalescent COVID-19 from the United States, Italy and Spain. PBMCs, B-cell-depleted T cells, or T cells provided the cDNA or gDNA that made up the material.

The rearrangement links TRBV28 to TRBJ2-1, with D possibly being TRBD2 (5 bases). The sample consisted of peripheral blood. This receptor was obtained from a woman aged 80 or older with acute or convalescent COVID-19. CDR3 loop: CASSLWPPRGEQFF. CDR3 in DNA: TGTGCCAGCAGTTTATGGCCACCCCGAGGGGAGCAGTTCTTC.